This T cell receptor (beta chain) originates from a study of T cells in Graves' hyperthyroidism and ophthalmopathy. Those with hyperthyroidism were 18 to 65 years old, newly diagnosed, and ill for under 2 months. Notes on the study in general: Ophthalmopathy was distinguished from stable hyperthyroidism by 13 V-J signatures.

Researchers amplified the TCR beta CDR3 regions from RNA transcripts. The HTBI primer set was used in a first-round RT-PCR of the TCR CDR3. TCRdb re-derived calls from the multiplex PCR reads in MiXCR, one entry per CDR3 protein. The repertoire holds 210,000 or so distinct CDR3 sequences, with over 15% as singletons. In germline, CDR1 is SGHTA, CDR2 FQGNSA. The CDR3 has 14 amino acids. V was clipped by 2 bases and J by 2 bases, with 8 bases between them. Regarding this clonotype: Its matching antigen is unknown.

Source material: blood. The chain employs TRBV7-2 and TRBJ2-3; the D is unclear. The receptor was derived from a man aged 45-65 years with Graves' hyperthyroidism. CDR3 region: CASSLRVTTDTQYF. CDR3 DNA: TGTGCCAGCAGCTTACGGGTTACCACAGATACGCAGTATTTT.